Given below is one T cell receptor beta chain in context. No cognate antigen has been identified for it. Per-base quality was not reported, and no clone a single base away is much larger than it. V loses 4 bases of germline sequence and J loses 1 base, and the interval between the two ends is 6 bases. The CDR3, cysteine through phenylalanine, is 13 amino acids long. Only the CDR3 region is kept as DNA, spanning 39 bases read in frame from base 1. As encoded in the germline V gene (reference sequence), CDR1 is MNHNY while CDR2 is SVGAGI. The sample belongs to a study of shared clonotypes between healthy human individuals (TCRdb year 2020). Background on the whole study: The cohort included three men and a couple of women between 18 and 49 years of age. Each donor's leukapheresis produced roughly between roughly 0.9 and 9 billion PBMCs. For each donor, CD4 naive and CD4 memory were each run on three plates, CD8 naive on two plates, and CD8 memory on one plate. Blood TCR repertoires of five healthy adults were deeply sequenced to estimate repertoire size and the extent of clonotype sharing between individuals. To increase sequencing depth and limit assay-specific biases, different laboratories used diverse techniques to prepare libraries and sequence TCR repertoires. The full study reports these points: Incomplete sequencing was indicated by rarefaction of sorted-subset datasets, despite the large sequencing depth. Roughly 5.2% of naive CD4, 3.5% of naive CD8, around 2.3% of memory CD4, and approximately 0.39% of memory CD8 clonotypes were shared across several donors. Larger estimated clonotype richness was generally found for naive subsets than for memory subsets. Clonotypes shared by all four sorted-subset donors showed higher generation probabilities than non-shared clonotypes. Because the study included only a small number of donors, the genetic and exposure-history diversity represented was limited. Pairwise subsampling led to the expectation that sequencing depth would affect the degree of clonotype sharing among donors. Sampling was restricted to blood, and TCR repertoires in tissues likely differ from the TCR repertoires found in blood.

The donors were healthy, HIV-negative adults who had no recently reported acute infections or vaccinations. Only Caucasian adults living in Nashville, Tennessee, USA were represented among the donors. Magnetic negative selection was used to enrich CD4+ T cells, after which naive cells were positively selected on CD45RA and the negative fraction became the memory subset. Blood was obtained by leukapheresis, after which PBMCs were separated by Ficoll-Histopaque density gradient centrifugation and cryopreserved in liquid nitrogen vapor phase. Analytical flow cytometry was used to check the purity and quantity of each magnetically sorted T cell population. Each sorted fraction had its genomic DNA isolated and then quantified by UV absorbance on a Nanodrop 2000c. Using the deep immunoSEQ assay, multiplex PCR amplified TCR CDR3 regions from genomic DNA. For each cell subset, the extracted genomic DNA was distributed evenly across all wells of several immunoSEQ 96-well plates, and each plate served as one replicate. Each replicate PCR for sorted subsets received about 200 ng genomic DNA, equal to roughly 30,000 T cell genomes. Purified libraries were quantified with a Qubit 3.0 fluorometer, sized on a Bioanalyzer 2100, and re-quantified with the KAPA Library Quantification kit. Each immunoSEQ 96-well plate was sequenced on its own single-read 150-cycle Illumina NextSeq 550 flow cell. In the original analysis: Because only junctional sequences without quality scores were contained in the immunoSEQ output, filtering matching that applied to full-length reads could not be performed. Sequences were annotated with PyIR, a Python wrapper for IgBLAST v1.9, and V/J genes and CDR3 were assigned using IMGT germline references. Any read was removed if the V/J assignment was weak (E-value above 1e-6), the CDR3 was missing, or the read contained stop codons, out-of-frame junctions, or ambiguous translated residues. V3J clonotypes were defined as sequences sharing the same inferred V gene, J gene, and CDR3 amino acid sequence. The percentage overlap between two repertoires was calculated by dividing the number of shared unique clonotypes by the size of the smaller repertoire. Repertoire richness was assessed with RTK rarefaction, the Chao1 estimator, and Recon v2.1 estimates of unobserved clonotypes. OLGA was used to compute generation probabilities for all TCRbeta clonotypes that the gDNA method yielded from a few donors. TCRdb obtained this table from immuneACCESS and retained in-frame rearrangements with V and J assigned. These tables miss some clones; where compared with another copy, unresolved V genes account for less than half of the shortfall, and the remainder is unexplained. The V and J calls and clone size are taken from that table; D and trimming were inferred from the DNA. This sample holds 2,100,000 or so clones; more than 90% were observed only once. Jointly, the top ten make up around 0.13% of the sample.

The sequence derives from a man between 18 and 29 years old in good health. Material for sequencing was naive CD4+ T cells sorted from blood. Per the publication, the cell subset or site label means: CD45RA+ positively selected. In this chain, TRBV6-6 is recombined with TRBJ2-3, with the D segment identity uncertain. The nucleotides are TGTGCCAGCAGTTCCCACCGCACAGATACGCAGTATTTT. Protein translation: CASSSHRTDTQYF.